This T cell receptor beta chain was captured in a study of OX40 agonist ivuxolimab in advanced cancers. The wider study: An agonistic human IgG2 monoclonal antibody against OX40 (CD134) was given.

This clone was seen once. This CDR3 has 15 amino acids. V lost 1 base to trimming and J lost 3 bases; unmatched junction nucleotides: 4. Germline values: CDR1 SGHTS, CDR2 YDEGEE. Measured with immunoSEQ multiplex PCR; TCRdb has only the in-frame clones, and not every one. This table has 52,000 or so clones, 93% appearing once. The sequence derives from an adult with an advanced solid tumor such as melanoma, head and neck, liver or kidney cancer. The sequencing here drew on CD4+ or CD8+ T cells sorted from blood, taken in a trial of the OX40 agonist ivuxolimab. The chain uses TRBV5-8 and TRBJ2-1; 7 nucleotides match TRBD1. The CDR3 DNA reads as TGTGCCAGCAGCTTGCAGCGACAGGGCTACAATGAGCAGTTCTTC. Its translation is CASSLQRQGYNEQFF. Together with reference TRBV5-8 and TRBJ2-1, the CDR3 gives the full variable domain: EAGVTQSPTHLIKTRGQQATLRCSPISGHTSVYWYQQALGLGLQFLLWYDEGEERNRGNFPPRFSGRQFPNYSSELNVNALELEDSALYLCASSLQRQGYNEQFFGPGTRLTVL.